The next 19 T cell receptor beta chains were all read from a single sample in a study of monozygotic twins with inflammatory bowel disease. TCRdb reanalyzed the 5' RACE reads and collapses them to one entry per CDR3 protein, without DNA. There are more than 300,000 distinct CDR3 sequences in the sample, with 5.6% held by the top ten. Sequencing was carried out using blood. The receptor source for this set is a human donor with ulcerative colitis or Crohn's disease, or a healthy co-twin of an affected twin (not recorded which).

This rearrangement joins TRBV10-3 to TRBJ2-7; TCRdb's D call of TRBD1 is untestable without DNA. CDR1 and CDR2 from the germline V gene are ENHRY and SYGVKD. CDR3 size: 17 residues. The CDR3 loop is CAINPGQGPSSPYEQYF.

The chain is built from TRBV20-1 and TRBJ2-1; without DNA, the TCRdb call of TRBD2 cannot be checked. In germline, CDR1 is DFQATT, CDR2 SNEGSKA (reference sequence). The length of the CDR3 is 15 residues. The CDR3 is CSATMTSGRANEQFF.

The rearrangement joins TRBV4-3 to TRBJ1-2; lacking DNA, the TRBD1 call made by TCRdb goes unchecked. CDR1 and CDR2 (germline): LGHNA, YSLEER. The CDR3 has 13 amino acids. The CDR3 loop is CASSQPGGDGYTF.

Considering frequency, this clonotype is large. The chain is built from TRBV12-3 or TRBV12-4 and TRBJ2-7; the D call from TCRdb, TRBD1, cannot be confirmed without DNA. This CDR3 contains 14 residues. The CDR3 loop is CASRSGGAPLEQYF.

V and J are TRBV29-1 and TRBJ1-5; there is no DNA to check the TCRdb D call of TRBD1. CDR1 SQVTM and CDR2 ANQGSEA come from the germline V gene. The CDR3 consists of 13 residues. This CDR3 is CSVRGTGNQPQHF.

The chain has TRBV6-2 or TRBV6-3 and TRBJ2-4. Germline assignment: CDR1 MNHEY and CDR2 SVGEGT. The CDR3 is 12 amino acids. CDR3: CASSIAKNIQYF.

The V gene is TRBV30, the J gene TRBJ1-1; checking the TCRdb D call of TRBD1 is not possible without DNA. Per germline, CDR1 GTSNPN and CDR2 SVGIG (reference sequence). This CDR3 is 14 amino acids long. The CDR3 is CAWSVTGLNTEAFF. Drawing the rest from reference TRBV30 and TRBJ1-1, the complete variable domain is SQTIHQWPATLVQPVGSPLSLECTVEGTSNPNLYWYRQAAGRGLQLLFYSVGIGQISSEVPQNLSASRPQDRQFILSSKKLLLSDSGFYLCAWSVTGLNTEAFFGQGTRLTVV.

The genes are TRBV29-1 and TRBJ2-7; with no DNA, the TCRdb D assignment of TRBD1 cannot be verified. The CDR3 is 12 residues long. The germline V gene encodes CDR1 SQVTM and CDR2 ANQGSEA. The CDR3 protein is CSVERDTYEQYF.

The CDR3 sequence: CASTTSTGAFYEQYF. The J gene is TRBJ2-7, the V gene TRBV5-1. The CDR3 loop spans 15 amino acids. Germline V lookup: CDR1 SGHRS, CDR2 YFSETQ.

The CDR3 here is CASSQTGTGVTEAFF. The chain recombines TRBV7-9 with TRBJ1-1; TCRdb's assignment of TRBD1 cannot be checked, as there is no DNA. This CDR3 has 15 amino acids. The germline V gene has CDR1 SEHNR and CDR2 FQNEAQ (reference sequence).

V gene TRBV4-3 combines with J gene TRBJ2-1; without DNA, the TCRdb call of TRBD2 cannot be checked. Germline V gene sequence: CDR1 LGHNA, CDR2 YSLEER. The CDR3 extends over 18 amino acids. CDR3 amino acids: CASSHKGPDTHSYNEQFF.

V and J are TRBV11-1 and TRBJ2-1; no DNA is available, so the TRBD2 call from TCRdb remains unchecked. Germline values: CDR1 SGHAT, CDR2 FQDESV (reference sequence). The CDR3 length is 20 residues. The CDR3: CASSLTALSGGPSSYNEQFF.

This rearrangement joins TRBV6-1 to TRBJ2-7; there is no DNA to check the TCRdb D call of TRBD2. Germline V CDR1 and CDR2: MNHNS, SASEGT. The CDR3 spans 14 residues. The CDR3 here is CASRAKRDLGEQYF.

V is TRBV5-4 and J is TRBJ2-5. The CDR3 runs 16 residues. Germline V gene data show CDR1 as SGHNT and CDR2 as YYREEE (reference sequence). The CDR3 loop reads CASSLVGRSLEETQYF.

The CDR3 here is CASSQVAVTEAFF. The chain uses TRBV4-3 and TRBJ1-1. This CDR3 spans 13 amino acids. CDR1 is LGHNA and CDR2 is YSLEER in the germline V gene.

This chain links TRBV10-3 with TRBJ2-5; TCRdb designates TRBD1, a call that cannot be tested without DNA. Germline CDR1 ENHRY, CDR2 SYGVKD. The CDR3 spans 14 residues. CDR3 loop: CAIRGEGVKETQYF.

The rearrangement links TRBV20-1 to TRBJ2-7; the D call from TCRdb, TRBD1, cannot be confirmed without DNA. The CDR3 runs 13 residues. The germline V gene encodes CDR1 DFQATT and CDR2 SNEGSKA (reference sequence). The CDR3 protein is CSAADSLTYEQYF.

The CDR3: CASSYLGTGAYNEQFF. This chain links TRBV6-5 with TRBJ2-1; TCRdb's D gene call, TRBD1, goes unchecked for lack of DNA. The CDR3 is 16 residues long. Germline values: CDR1 MNHEY, CDR2 SVGAGI.

The J gene is TRBJ2-7, the V gene TRBV12-3 or TRBV12-4; the TCRdb call, TRBD1, lacks DNA for checking. CDR3 length equals 13 residues. The CDR3 reads CASGRQGGHEQYF.